This TCR beta chain was identified during a study of cytomegalovirus exposure and HLA in healthy donors. Study results and limitations: In vitro testing confirmed a few CMV-associated chains as specific for CMV antigens. Both high specificity and high sensitivity reportedly marked the classifier's diagnosis of cytomegalovirus status.

Trimming removed 0 bases from V and 4 bases from J, with 11 bases in between. Germline lookup yields CDR1 SGHNT and CDR2 YENEEA. This CDR3 is 15 amino acids long. Comments on this clone: Its specificity is unknown.

The donors were in the approximately 130-subject validation cohort, distinct from the roughly 700-subject first cohort. Only in-frame clones appear in the TCRdb table, and some are missing; sequencing was by immunoSEQ multiplex PCR. The sample yields approximately 65,000 clones, approximately 91% seen once. The chain uses TRBV11-3 and TRBJ2-3, with a weak D call TRBD1 (6 bases). The source of this sequence is a young man in good health and CMV-seronegative. Material for sequencing was PBMCs. This CDR3 reads CASSLDGAGADTQYF. For the CDR3, the DNA is TGTGCCAGCAGCTTAGATGGGGCAGGGGCAGATACGCAGTATTTT.